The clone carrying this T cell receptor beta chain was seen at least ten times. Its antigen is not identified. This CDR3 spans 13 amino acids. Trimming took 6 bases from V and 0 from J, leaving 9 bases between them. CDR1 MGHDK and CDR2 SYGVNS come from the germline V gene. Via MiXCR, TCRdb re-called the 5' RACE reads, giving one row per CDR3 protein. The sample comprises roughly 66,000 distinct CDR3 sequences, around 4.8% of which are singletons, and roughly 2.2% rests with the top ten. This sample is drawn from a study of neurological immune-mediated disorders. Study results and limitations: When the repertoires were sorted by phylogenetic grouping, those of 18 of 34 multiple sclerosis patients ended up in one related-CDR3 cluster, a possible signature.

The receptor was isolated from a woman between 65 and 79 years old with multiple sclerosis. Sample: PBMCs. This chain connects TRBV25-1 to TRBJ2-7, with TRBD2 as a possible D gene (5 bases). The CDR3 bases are TGTGCCAGCAGCGGGATGCCCTCCTACGAGCAGTACTTC. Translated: CASSGMPSYEQYF.